The clone carrying this T cell receptor (beta chain) was recorded at least ten times. Antigen: not known. The sample belongs to a study of regulatory T cells in long-lasting Graves disease. Study as a whole: With positive TSH receptor antibodies and over 5 years of antithyroid drugs, Graves' disease was considered persistent. Findings of the study overall: TRBV28, TRBJ1-2 and TRBJ2-5 were favored in persistent disease.

The time point is: persistent/refractory GD, antithyroid drugs over 5 years with positive TRAb. Preparation of the TCR library used RNA extracted from PBMCs. iRepertoire HTBI primers and Arm-PCR of CDR3 regions built TCR beta libraries. One entry per CDR3 protein, called by TCRdb with MiXCR from the multiplex PCR reads. The sample contains around 340,000 distinct CDR3 sequences, around a fifth of which appear only once. Germline V CDR1 and CDR2: SGDLS, YYNGEE. This CDR3 region has 13 residues. V was pared by 3 bases and J by 5 bases, with 4 bases of the junction left unmatched. This clonotype originated in a female donor with Graves disease. The J gene is TRBJ2-7, the V gene TRBV9; 8 bases map to TRBD2. This specimen was peripheral blood mononuclear cells (PBMCs), taken when the disease was refractory, from a patient treated with antithyroid drugs. The CDR3 nucleotides read TGTGCCAGCAGCGACAGCGGGAGTAACGAGCAGTACTTC. As protein: CASSDSGSNEQYF.